Reported below is one T cell receptor beta chain. As the template, RNA transcripts were used to amplify TCR beta CDR3 regions. HTBI-primed first-round RT-PCR preceded second-round multiplex PCR. TCRdb re-analysed the multiplex PCR reads in MiXCR, keeping a single row per CDR3 protein. The table lists about 400,000 distinct CDR3 sequences, approximately 20% of them singletons. The data derive from a study of Graves' ophthalmopathy and Graves' hyperthyroidism. Study-level information: At the time of initial diagnosis and before any treatment, peripheral blood was collected.

As diagnostic evidence, clinical symptoms, serum thyroxine, TRAb, thyroid ultrasound and orbital computed tomography were relied upon. Per germline, CDR1 MNHEY and CDR2 SVGAGI. The V and J ends lost 2 bases and 7 bases respectively, with 9 bases between them. This CDR3 comprises 14 residues. J is TRBJ1-6 and V is TRBV6-5; D uncertain. The source is a woman aged 18-29 years with Graves' ophthalmopathy. Sequencing was carried out using peripheral blood. CDR3: CASSYHGKNSPLHF. CDR3 sequence (DNA): TGTGCCAGCAGTTACCACGGAAAGAATTCACCCCTCCACTTT.